The 31 T cell receptor beta chains given below trace back to one sample, sequenced in a study of identical twins. A single record per CDR3 protein comes from TCRdb applying MiXCR to the 5' RACE reads. The sample consists of 750,000 to 950,000 distinct CDR3 sequences, 10% to 15% of them appearing once. These sequences were also reported in another study, on yellow fever vaccine responses in identical twins.

The specimen sequenced was PBMCs. The source of these receptors is a young woman in good health.

This rearrangement joins TRBV5-1 to TRBJ2-7, with D maybe TRBD1 (6 bases). The germline V and J ends were trimmed by 0 bases and 0 bases, with 7 bases remaining between them. The germline V gene encodes CDR1 SGHRS and CDR2 YFSETQ. The CDR3 is 14 amino acids. The CDR3 DNA reads TGCGCCAGCAGCTTGGAGGGACACTCCTACGAGCAGTACGTC. Protein: CASSLEGHSYEQYV.

The rearrangement links TRBV3-1 to TRBJ2-6; tentatively, D is TRBD1 (5 bases). CDR1 LGHDT and CDR2 YNNKEL come from the germline V gene (reference sequence). The V end was cut by 4 bases, the J end by 3 bases, with 13 bases between. The length of the CDR3 is 16 residues. The CDR3 DNA reads as TGTGCCAGCAGCCTCCGTCAGGGTAGTGGGGCCAACGTCCTGACTTTC. This sequence encodes CASSLRQGSGANVLTF. Full variable domain (remainder filled in from reference TRBV3-1 and TRBJ2-6): DTAVSQTPKYLVTQMGNDKSIKCEQNLGHDTMYWYKQDSKKFLKIMFSYNNKELIINETVPNRFSPKSPDKAHLNLHINSLELGDSAVYFCASSLRQGSGANVLTFGAGSRLTVL.

This clonotype was detected ten times or more. This chain links TRBV20-1 with TRBJ2-5; TRBD1 matches at 7 bases. Germline CDR1 is DFQATT and CDR2 is SNEGSKA (reference sequence). Trimming at V came to 3 bases and at J to 5 bases, leaving 9 bases not matched to a gene. CDR3 length equals 14 residues. The CDR3 is CSARGDRVAETQYF. The CDR3 region has the DNA TGCAGTGCTAGGGGAGACAGGGTGGCGGAGACCCAGTACTTC.

This chain joins TRBV2 and TRBJ1-1; possibly TRBD1 for D (6 bases). Trimming shortened V by 8 bases and J by 7 bases, and 11 bases separated the two germline ends. Germline loops: CDR1 SNHLY, CDR2 FYNNEI. This CDR3 comprises 11 residues. CDR3 sequence (DNA): TGTGCCAGCGCGGAGGGGGATGAAGCTTTCTTT. As protein: CASAEGDEAFF.

The chain is built from TRBV6-1 and TRBJ2-7; 10 bases match TRBD1. V shed 1 base and J 5 bases; nucleotides not matched to a gene: 8. This CDR3 contains 16 residues. Germline lookup yields CDR1 MNHNS and CDR2 SASEGT. This CDR3 reads CASSEGRWDRGHEQYV. The CDR3 DNA follows: TGTGCCAGCAGTGAAGGAAGGTGGGACAGGGGTCACGAGCAGTACGTC.

In this sample, this clonotype turned up a few times. CDR3 DNA sequence: TGTGCCAGCAGTCCCCTGGCAGGGGTAGGAAACACCATATATTTT. It codes for CASSPLAGVGNTIYF. This chain connects TRBV12-3 or TRBV12-4 to TRBJ1-3; a weak D match, TRBD1 (6 bases). The CDR3 length is 15 residues. Trimming pared 5 bases from V and 4 bases from J, leaving 15 bases between.

This clonotype appeared a few times. The chain employs TRBV20-1 and TRBJ2-3; D call uncertain. V was pared by 2 bases and J by 1 base, with 7 bases between. This CDR3 spans 13 amino acids. Germline assignment: CDR1 DFQATT and CDR2 SNEGSKA (reference sequence). DNA for the CDR3: TGCAGTGCTAGATTTCACGGCACAGATACGCAGTATTTT. Translated, it gives CSARFHGTDTQYF.

The table lists this clonotype with a few counts. The CDR3 spells CASSFRTPSNEQFF. CDR3 bases: TGTGCCAGCAGTTTTAGGACACCGTCCAATGAGCAGTTCTTC. V is TRBV12-3 or TRBV12-4 and J is TRBJ2-1, with a possible D match to TRBD1 (5 bases). The CDR3 totals 14 residues. The ends were cut back, 3 bases at V and 6 bases at J, with 12 bases in the middle.

CDR3 DNA sequence: TGCAGCGTTGTGGGAGAAACGGACACCGGGGAGCTGTTTTTT. Amino acids: CSVVGETDTGELFF. V and J are TRBV29-1 and TRBJ2-2, with D possibly matching TRBD2 (5 bases). This CDR3 comprises 14 residues. The germline CDR1 and CDR2 sequences are SQVTM and ANQGSEA. Trimming removed 4 bases from V and 3 bases from J, with 12 bases in between.

The V call is TRBV20-1, the J call TRBJ2-5, with D perhaps being TRBD1 or TRBD2 (5 bases each). The CDR3 runs 14 residues. From germline, CDR1 is DFQATT and CDR2 SNEGSKA (reference sequence). Trimming pared 5 bases from V and 4 bases from J, leaving 17 bases between. The CDR3 is CSASPGRLLETQYF. CDR3 nucleotides: TGCAGTGCTTCTCCGGGACGCCTCCTAGAGACCCAGTACTTC.

The J gene is TRBJ2-2, the V gene TRBV7-8; D possibly corresponds to TRBD2 (5 bases). V lost 8 bases to trimming and J lost 2 bases, with 9 bases between them. Germline lookup yields CDR1 SGHVS and CDR2 FQNEAQ. This CDR3 is 13 amino acids long. The CDR3: CASRAENTGELFF. CDR3 coding DNA: TGTGCCAGCCGAGCGGAAAACACCGGGGAGCTGTTTTTT.

This CDR3 reads CASSLSGRGWNQPQHF. The CDR3 DNA reads as TGTGCCAGTAGTCTATCGGGGAGGGGGTGGAATCAGCCCCAGCATTTT. The chain carries TRBV19 and TRBJ1-5, with a possible D match to TRBD1 (6 bases). The CDR3 is 16 residues long. Trimming stripped 5 bases from V and 4 bases from J, with 18 bases between. Germline V lookup: CDR1 LNHDA, CDR2 SQIVND (reference sequence).

This clonotype was seen more than once but under ten times. V and J are TRBV20-1 and TRBJ2-7; 7 positions match TRBD2. The germline CDR1 and CDR2 sequences are DFQATT and SNEGSKA (reference sequence). The CDR3 is 14 amino acids. V trimming: 3 bases; J trimming: 5 bases; junction bases outside the gene matches: 10. The chain's CDR3 is CSASVAAGRNEQYF. The CDR3 DNA reads as TGCAGTGCTAGTGTAGCAGCGGGGAGGAACGAGCAGTACTTC.

This clonotype was detected a few times. The genes are TRBV6-2 or TRBV6-3 and TRBJ2-1; 8 nucleotides match TRBD2. This CDR3 contains 13 residues. The germline V gene has CDR1 MNHEY and CDR2 SVGEGT. With 1 base clipped from V and 8 bases from J, the junction kept 1 base outside the gene matches. CDR3 residues: CASSYYSGDEQFF. The CDR3 region has the DNA TGTGCCAGCAGTTACTATAGCGGGGATGAGCAGTTCTTC.

The J gene is TRBJ2-1, the V gene TRBV20-1, with 8 bases lining up with TRBD1. The ends lost 1 base at V and 0 bases at J; junction bases unmatched: 8. Germline V lookup: CDR1 DFQATT, CDR2 SNEGSKA (reference sequence). CDR3 length: 17 amino acids. CDR3 loop: CSARGTGLVSSYNEQFF. The CDR3, as DNA: TGCAGTGCTAGAGGGACAGGGTTAGTGAGCTCCTACAATGAGCAGTTCTTC.

This clonotype was counted ten times or more. This rearrangement joins TRBV5-5 to TRBJ2-3; 8 nucleotides match TRBD2. The germline V gene encodes CDR1 SGHKS and CDR2 YYEKEE (reference sequence). V lost 4 bases and J lost 2; bases outside the gene matches: 6. CDR3 length equals 15 residues. This chain's CDR3 is CASSTGLEDTDTQYF. The CDR3 coding sequence is TGTGCCAGCAGCACGGGACTAGAGGACACAGATACGCAGTATTTT.

V gene TRBV12-3 or TRBV12-4 combines with J gene TRBJ2-1, with 7 bases identical to TRBD1. V lost 6 bases and J lost 7; bases outside the gene matches: 15. The CDR3 is 16 residues long. The CDR3 DNA follows: TGTGCCAGCAGCCCCCTCCGACAGGGCGAAGTTAATGAGCAGTTCTTC. Protein: CASSPLRQGEVNEQFF.

The chain links TRBV12-3 or TRBV12-4 to TRBJ1-1, with a tentative D call TRBD1 (5 bases). V lost 5 bases, J lost 8 bases, and 15 bases lay in between. This CDR3 is 13 amino acids long. This CDR3 reads CASSANYRQEAFF. The DNA of the CDR3 is TGTGCCAGCAGTGCTAACTACCGACAGGAAGCTTTCTTT.

This clonotype was picked up many times. The V and J genes are TRBV4-1 and TRBJ1-6; perhaps TRBD1 as D (6 bases). The CDR3 contains 16 residues. Trimming cost V 0 bases and J 10 bases, with 16 bases left between them. Germline CDR1 and CDR2: MGHRA and YSYEKL. This CDR3 reads CASSQDPGPQGSPLHF. In nucleotides, the CDR3 is TGCGCCAGCAGCCAAGACCCGGGCCCACAGGGATCACCCCTCCACTTT.

The CDR3 nucleotides read TGTGCCAGCAGCTTGACGGGATCTCTAATGACCGGGGAGCTGTTTTTT. Protein: CASSLTGSLMTGELFF. The J gene is TRBJ2-2, the V gene TRBV13; maybe TRBD2 (5 bases). The V gene's germline CDR1 is PRHDT and CDR2 FYEKMQ (reference sequence). This CDR3 region has 16 residues. Between the trimmed V and J ends, which lost 3 bases and 5 bases, there was a span of 16 bases.

CDR3 residues: CSATAQGNYGYTF. CDR3 bases: TGCAGTGCTACTGCACAGGGAAACTATGGCTACACCTTC. The chain employs TRBV20-1 and TRBJ1-2; D might be TRBD1 (6 bases). V dropped 4 bases and J dropped 2 bases, with 11 bases sitting between them. The germline V gene has CDR1 DFQATT and CDR2 SNEGSKA (reference sequence). The CDR3 is 13 residues long.

The V gene is TRBV25-1, the J gene TRBJ2-5; 9 positions match TRBD2. Losses at the gene ends were 5 bases for V and 5 bases for J; bases not matched to a gene: 12. CDR1 and CDR2 from the germline V gene are MGHDK and SYGVNS. This CDR3 has 16 residues. The chain's CDR3 is CASSPRVAGDKETQYF. The CDR3 coding sequence is TGTGCCAGCAGTCCCAGGGTAGCGGGGGACAAGGAGACCCAGTACTTC.

This clonotype was seen more than once but under ten times. The chain has TRBV20-1 and TRBJ1-1, with D uncertain. Trimming took 0 bases from V and 6 from J, leaving 11 bases between them. The CDR3 consists of 13 residues. Germline CDR1 reads DFQATT; CDR2 reads SNEGSKA (reference sequence). CDR3 amino acids: CSARDGTRPEAFF. DNA for the CDR3: TGCAGTGCTAGAGATGGCACCCGTCCTGAAGCTTTCTTT.

The chain carries TRBV9 and TRBJ2-1, with D possibly being TRBD2 (5 bases). Between the trimmed V and J ends, which lost 3 bases and 2 bases, there was a span of 15 bases. The CDR3 has 16 residues. Per the germline V gene, CDR1 is SGDLS and CDR2 is YYNGEE. The CDR3 region is CASSADWISTYNEQFF. CDR3 coding DNA: TGTGCCAGCAGCGCGGACTGGATCTCGACCTACAATGAGCAGTTCTTC.

This clonotype occurred a few times. The rearrangement joins TRBV4-2 to TRBJ2-1; the match to TRBD2 covers 10 bases. The germline V gene has CDR1 LGHNA and CDR2 YNFKEQ. The CDR3 covers 16 residues. V lost 5 bases and J lost 7; bases outside the gene matches: 11. CDR3 in DNA: TGTGCCAGCAGCGACCAGCGGGGGGGCAGCGGGAATGAGCAGTTCTTC. It codes for CASSDQRGGSGNEQFF.

This clonotype was seen many times. The V call is TRBV5-1, the J call TRBJ1-5; no clear D. This CDR3 has 14 residues. Germline CDR1 reads SGHRS; CDR2 reads YFSETQ. The ends were cut back, 0 bases at V and 2 bases at J, with 6 bases in the middle. The CDR3 sequence: CASSLDWGNQPQHF. For the CDR3, the DNA is TGCGCCAGCAGCTTGGACTGGGGCAATCAGCCCCAGCATTTT. The entire variable domain, with the rest obtained from reference TRBV5-1 and TRBJ1-5, is as follows: KAGVTQTPRYLIKTRGQQVTLSCSPISGHRSVSWYQQTPGQGLQFLFEYFSETQRNKGNFPGRFSGRQFSNSRSEMNVSTLELGDSALYLCASSLDWGNQPQHFGDGTRLSIL.

This clonotype was counted ten times or more. CDR3 DNA: TGTGCCAGCAGCCGTATGGAGAACACTGAAGCTTTCTTT. This gives the protein CASSRMENTEAFF. This chain links TRBV3-1 with TRBJ1-1, with unresolved D. Trimming removed 4 bases at V and 1 base at J, with 7 bases between. CDR1 is LGHDT and CDR2 is YNNKEL in the germline V gene (reference sequence). CDR3 length equals 13 residues.

This clonotype turned up a few times. This chain connects TRBV7-9 to TRBJ2-4; maybe TRBD1 (5 bases). V was cut by 3 bases and J by 0 bases, with 15 bases left in between. Germline-derived CDR1 and CDR2 are SEHNR and FQNEAQ (reference sequence). CDR3 length equals 17 residues. The DNA of the CDR3 is TGTGCCAGCAGCTTTACGGAAAGGGGTTCAGCCAAAAACATTCAGTACTTC. Amino acids: CASSFTERGSAKNIQYF.

CDR3 nucleotide sequence: TGCAGTGCTAGAGGTTCTGACATCTACGAGCAGTACGTC. Amino acid sequence: CSARGSDIYEQYV. This rearrangement joins TRBV20-1 to TRBJ2-7; D remains ambiguous. V lost 1 base and J lost 3, with 10 bases in between. This CDR3 is built from 13 residues. The germline V gene encodes CDR1 DFQATT and CDR2 SNEGSKA (reference sequence).

This clonotype came up a few times. This chain uses TRBV15 with TRBJ2-7; D might be TRBD2 (5 bases). The CDR3 is 17 amino acids. Germline lookup yields CDR1 LNHNV and CDR2 YYDKDF (reference sequence). Trimming cost V 0 bases and J 7 bases, with 22 bases left between them. The CDR3 here is CATSRDLAGPGMWEQYV. The CDR3 region has the DNA TGTGCCACCAGCAGAGATCTGGCTGGGCCGGGGATGTGGGAGCAGTACGTC.

The gene calls are TRBV2 and TRBJ2-1, with D perhaps matching TRBD2 (5 bases). In germline, CDR1 is SNHLY, CDR2 FYNNEI. The CDR3 consists of 11 residues. V lost 5 bases and J lost 12, with 11 bases in between. CDR3: CASSTGRVQFF. The CDR3 DNA reads as TGTGCCAGCAGTACGGGGAGAGTGCAGTTCTTC.